The next 25 T cell receptor beta chains were all read from a single sample in a study of T cell changes during pregnancy in multiple sclerosis (dated by TCRdb to the late 2010s). Receptor amplification or capture employed the immunoSEQ multiplex PCR assay. TCRdb holds this immuneACCESS table with in-frame rearrangements only. Some clones are missing; in checked studies, unresolved V genes explain under half, and the rest has no known cause. This sample is represented by around 110,000 clones; 80% to 95% of them were singletons. The leading ten clones occupy around 1.5% of the sample. Sample: peripheral blood, taken after pregnancy. These receptors all come from a female donor with multiple sclerosis, enrolled in a pregnancy study.

By its share, this clone is medium-sized. This chain links TRBV15 with TRBJ1-2; possibly TRBD1 for D (6 bases). Trimming pared 7 bases from V and 8 bases from J, leaving 11 bases between. This CDR3 comprises 11 residues. Germline V CDR1 and CDR2: LNHNV, YYDKDF (reference sequence). The DNA of the CDR3 is TGTGCCACCAAGGGGGGGAGGGGCTACACCTTC. This gives the protein CATKGGRGYTF.

The V and J genes are TRBV9 and TRBJ2-3, with 10 nucleotides matching TRBD2. Losses at the gene ends were 3 bases for V and 7 bases for J; bases not matched to a gene: 5. The CDR3 is made up of 14 amino acids. Germline CDR1 and CDR2: SGDLS and YYNGEE. CDR3 protein: CASSGSGGHYTQYF. The CDR3 bases are TGTGCCAGCAGCGGTAGCGGGGGGCATTATACGCAGTATTTT.

The chain has TRBV14 and TRBJ2-3; weak D call: TRBD2 (5 bases). Trimming removed 0 bases at V and 9 bases at J, with 7 bases between. CDR3 length: 12 amino acids. Germline V CDR1 and CDR2: SGHDN, FVKESK. The CDR3 coding sequence is TGTGCCAGCAGCCAAGAAAGGAGGACGCAGTATTTT. Its translation is CASSQERRTQYF.

The table lists this clone with a count of one. The rearrangement links TRBV4-1 to TRBJ2-5, with 7 bases aligning to TRBD1. The CDR3 has 15 residues. V lost 0 bases, J lost 4 bases, and 5 bases stayed unmatched. CDR1 and CDR2 from the germline V gene are MGHRA and YSYEKL. The CDR3 region is CASSQDSGGGETQYF. CDR3 in DNA: TGCGCCAGCAGCCAAGATTCAGGGGGTGGAGAGACCCAGTACTTC.

Comments on this clone: The germline gene is not matched at one end of the junction; a read error may be the cause. The V call is TRBV30, the J call TRBJ1-1; 8 bases fit TRBD1. CDR1 and CDR2 (germline): GTSNPN, SVGIG (reference sequence). The CDR3 is 13 residues long. CDR3 DNA: TGTGCTTGGAGGACAGGGCTGAACACTGAAGCTTTCTTT. It yields the protein CAWRTGLNTEAFF.

This chain links TRBV2 with TRBJ1-5, with 8 bases identical to TRBD1. Germline trimming cut 8 bases from V and 2 bases from J; bases unmatched to any gene: 11. The germline CDR1 and CDR2 sequences are SNHLY and FYNNEI. This CDR3 is built from 16 residues. The CDR3 spells CASQHAGGSGNQPQHF. The CDR3 DNA follows: TGTGCCAGCCAGCACGCAGGGGGCAGTGGCAATCAGCCCCAGCATTTT.

The chain links TRBV30 to TRBJ1-2, with 9 bases identical to TRBD1. The CDR3 sequence is 14 residues long. V trimming: 0 bases; J trimming: 7 bases; junction bases outside the gene matches: 6. Germline-derived CDR1 and CDR2 are GTSNPN and SVGIG (reference sequence). The CDR3 loop reads CAWSVLVQGAGYTF. The DNA for the CDR3 is TGTGCCTGGAGTGTACTCGTACAGGGGGCTGGCTACACCTTC.

The V gene is TRBV29-1, the J gene TRBJ2-5; perhaps TRBD1 as D (5 bases). The V and J ends lost 6 bases and 1 base respectively, with 12 bases between them. Germline CDR1 SQVTM, CDR2 ANQGSEA. This CDR3 is 13 amino acids long. CDR3 sequence (DNA): TGCAGCGTCACATCAACAGGCCAAGAGACCCAGTACTTC. It encodes CSVTSTGQETQYF.

V usage is TRBV5-1 and J usage is TRBJ1-6; D remains unclear. Germline-derived CDR1 and CDR2 are SGHRS and YFSETQ. The CDR3 spans 16 residues. V shed 7 bases and J shed 0 bases, with 14 bases lying between them. CDR3 in amino acids: CASRSEAGSYNSPLHF. As DNA, the CDR3 is TGCGCCAGCCGGAGTGAGGCGGGCTCCTATAATTCACCCCTCCACTTT.

This rearrangement joins TRBV19 to TRBJ2-3, with TRBD2 matching 10 bases. Germline lookup yields CDR1 LNHDA and CDR2 SQIVND (reference sequence). The CDR3 is 14 amino acids. J gave up 1 base and V 6 bases, and 1 base lay outside the gene matches. The DNA for the CDR3 is TGTGCCAGTAGGGGGACTAGCGGCACAGATACGCAGTATTTT. It specifies CASRGTSGTDTQYF.

The chain combines TRBV2 with TRBJ2-7; TRBD2 is a possible D gene (5 bases). The CDR3 consists of 11 residues. The germline V gene has CDR1 SNHLY and CDR2 FYNNEI. V lost 1 base, J lost 9 bases, and 7 bases lay in between. The CDR3 bases are TGTGCCAGCAGTGAAGTGAGCGGGCAGTACTTC. Encoded protein: CASSEVSGQYF.

The rearrangement links TRBV7-2 to TRBJ2-2, with 8 bases that match TRBD2. The ends lost 2 bases at V and 6 bases at J; junction bases unmatched: 5. CDR1 is SGHTA, CDR2 FQGNSA, per germline. The CDR3 runs 15 residues. The CDR3 DNA reads TGTGCCAGCAGCTTACCCGGGAGGGCCCCCGGGGAGCTGTTTTTT. This translates into CASSLPGRAPGELFF.

The gene calls are TRBV7-9 and TRBJ1-5, with D perhaps matching TRBD1 (6 bases). Trimming removed 1 base from V and 7 bases from J, with 14 bases in between. There are 15 residues in the CDR3. The germline V gene encodes CDR1 SEHNR and CDR2 FQNEAQ (reference sequence). CDR3 in DNA: TGTGCCAGCAGCTTAGAGGGGGGGGCAAAGCAGCCCCAGCATTTT. Translation: CASSLEGGAKQPQHF.

The J gene is TRBJ2-7, the V gene TRBV7-2; the match to TRBD2 covers 11 bases. Trimming at V came to 1 base and at J to 4 bases, leaving 3 bases not matched to a gene. Germline-derived CDR1 and CDR2 are SGHTA and FQGNSA. This CDR3 has 15 residues. The CDR3, as DNA: TGTGCCAGCAGCTTAGGTCTAGCGGGGGGTTACGAGCAGTACTTC. As protein: CASSLGLAGGYEQYF.

The chain uses TRBV7-2 and TRBJ1-5; perhaps TRBD1 as D (6 bases). Trimming shortened V by 5 bases and J by 6 bases, and 14 bases separated the two germline ends. The CDR3 is made up of 14 amino acids. CDR1 SGHTA and CDR2 FQGNSA come from the germline V gene. CDR3: CASSASGAGQPQHF. The CDR3 DNA follows: TGTGCCAGCAGCGCCTCAGGGGCGGGTCAGCCCCAGCATTTT.

The rearrangement uses TRBV6-5 and TRBJ1-5; D perhaps matches TRBD1 (6 bases). CDR3 length: 16 amino acids. Germline assignment: CDR1 MNHEY and CDR2 SVGAGI. Trimming took 2 bases from V and 5 from J, leaving 16 bases between them. The CDR3: CASSYGGGRGDQPQHF. CDR3 coding DNA: TGTGCCAGCAGTTACGGGGGCGGCAGGGGCGATCAGCCCCAGCATTTT.

V gene TRBV19 combines with J gene TRBJ1-4; 7 bases line up with TRBD1. V dropped 8 bases and J dropped 4; count of bases not matched to a gene: 4. Germline loops: CDR1 LNHDA, CDR2 SQIVND (reference sequence). CDR3 length equals 13 residues. The CDR3 is CASAQGYNEKLFF. CDR3 sequence (DNA): TGTGCCAGTGCACAGGGGTATAATGAAAAACTGTTTTTT.

V and J are TRBV20-1 and TRBJ2-5; D gene uncertain. There are 11 residues in the CDR3. Trimming removed 3 bases from V and 3 bases from J, with 5 bases in between. From germline, CDR1 is DFQATT and CDR2 SNEGSKA (reference sequence). The CDR3 loop reads CSASFEETQYF. CDR3 in DNA: TGCAGTGCTAGCTTTGAAGAGACCCAGTACTTC.

The V and J genes are TRBV6-4 and TRBJ2-3; no definite D call. V was trimmed by 0 bases and J by 0 bases, leaving 4 bases between them. CDR1 is MRHNA and CDR2 is SNTAGT in the germline V gene. The CDR3 contains 14 residues. CDR3: CASSDSGSTDTQYF. The CDR3 nucleotides read TGTGCCAGCAGTGACTCTGGCAGCACAGATACGCAGTATTTT.

The V and J genes are TRBV6-6 and TRBJ2-7, with D perhaps matching TRBD1 (6 bases). Trimming removed 2 bases from V and 1 base from J, with 15 bases in between. CDR3 length: 16 residues. Per germline, CDR1 MNHNY and CDR2 SVGAGI (reference sequence). The CDR3 nucleotides read TGTGCCAGCAGTTACGGGTTGACGCAGGGGTCCTACGAGCAGTACTTC. Translated: CASSYGLTQGSYEQYF.

The chain has TRBV19 and TRBJ2-1, with 13 bases aligning to TRBD2. Germline trimming cut 5 bases from V and 3 bases from J; bases unmatched to any gene: 7. Germline CDR1 LNHDA, CDR2 SQIVND (reference sequence). The CDR3 length is 17 residues. Here the CDR3 DNA reads TGTGCCAGTAGTGTCACTAGCGGGAGGGGAAACTACAATGAGCAGTTCTTC. Its translation is CASSVTSGRGNYNEQFF. Drawing the rest from reference TRBV19 and TRBJ2-1, the complete variable domain is DGGITQSPKYLFRKEGQNVTLSCEQNLNHDAMYWYRQDPGQGLRLIYYSQIVNDFQKGDIAEGYSVSREKKESFPLTVTSAQKNPTAFYLCASSVTSGRGNYNEQFFGPGTRLTVL.

This rearrangement joins TRBV30 to TRBJ2-3; no reliable D call. Germline lookup yields CDR1 GTSNPN and CDR2 SVGIG (reference sequence). CDR3 size: 12 residues. Trimming shortened V by 1 base and J by 6 bases, and 8 bases separated the two germline ends. CDR3 sequence reads: CAWSAVSDTQYF. The CDR3 region has the DNA TGTGCCTGGAGTGCCGTGTCCGATACGCAGTATTTT.

The V call is TRBV27, the J call TRBJ2-1, with 8 bases identical to TRBD2. J gave up 4 bases and V 8 bases, and 7 bases lay outside the gene matches. Germline assignment: CDR1 MNHEY and CDR2 SMNVEV (reference sequence). This CDR3 is built from 14 residues. This CDR3 reads CASWGLEGYNEQFF. The CDR3 region has the DNA TGTGCCAGCTGGGGACTAGAAGGTTACAATGAGCAGTTCTTC.

This chain uses TRBV14 with TRBJ1-1; D possibly corresponds to TRBD1 (5 bases). The CDR3 has 13 amino acids. V lost 4 bases and J lost 3, with 9 bases in between. The V gene's germline CDR1 is SGHDN and CDR2 FVKESK. The DNA of the CDR3 is TGTGCCAGCAGCCCCAGGGTCCACACTGAAGCTTTCTTT. Protein: CASSPRVHTEAFF.

The CDR3 protein is CASSYTPRGSMDIQYF. As DNA, the CDR3 is TGCGCCAGCAGCTACACCCCTCGCGGGAGTATGGACATTCAGTACTTC. V is TRBV5-1 and J is TRBJ2-4; 7 bases are a match to TRBD2. Unmatched junction bases numbered 14, after V lost 3 bases and J lost 8 bases. The CDR3 has 16 amino acids. CDR1 is SGHRS, CDR2 YFSETQ, per germline.